Below, 7 T cell receptor beta chains from the same sample are listed, as sequenced in a study of Tregs in tolerant kidney transplant recipients. The protocol was immunoSEQ multiplex PCR, while the TCRdb copy is restricted to in-frame clones and leaves out a portion. The data hold fewer than 100,000 clones, with roughly 90% observed a single time. Material: Tregs from blood, obtained before the transplant. Receptors originate from a human donor who received a combined kidney and bone marrow transplant.

V gene TRBV14 combines with J gene TRBJ2-3, with D tentatively TRBD1 (7 bases). From germline, CDR1 is SGHDN and CDR2 FVKESK. The CDR3 totals 14 residues. V lost 5 bases and J lost 6, with 15 bases in between. CDR3 sequence reads: CASSYRRGPDTQYF. The CDR3 region has the DNA TGTGCCAGCAGCTATAGGAGGGGGCCGGATACGCAGTATTTT.

The genes are TRBV23-1 and TRBJ1-2; D gene unclear. TRBV23-1 qualifies as an ORF whose function is uncertain. Trimming pared 2 bases from V and 0 bases from J, leaving 13 bases between. The CDR3 sequence is 16 residues long. The CDR3 sequence is CASSQGEFRANYGYTF. The CDR3 DNA sequence: TGCGCCAGCAGTCAAGGGGAATTCAGAGCTAACTATGGCTACACCTTC.

This clone was recorded once. The CDR3 here is CASSPGPSGSNQPQHF. For the CDR3, the DNA is TGCGCCAGCAGTCCCGGCCCTTCGGGAAGCAATCAGCCCCAGCATTTT. The chain is built from TRBV5-1 and TRBJ1-5; D is unresolved. Trimming pared 5 bases from V and 1 base from J, leaving 16 bases between. Germline V gene sequence: CDR1 SGHRS, CDR2 YFSETQ. The CDR3 has 16 residues.

The genes are TRBV30 and TRBJ1-2; TRBD1 is a possible D gene (5 bases). Germline-derived CDR1 and CDR2 are GTSNPN and SVGIG (reference sequence). This CDR3 contains 11 residues. Trimming removed 5 bases from V and 8 bases from J, with 12 bases in between. Here the CDR3 DNA reads TGTGCCTGGGGGCGGACACCCGGCTACACCTTC. It codes for CAWGRTPGYTF.

The rearrangement joins TRBV7-3 to TRBJ2-5, with D unresolved. V was trimmed by 5 bases and J by 4 bases, leaving 11 bases between them. This CDR3 comprises 13 residues. Germline-derived CDR1 and CDR2 are SGHTA and FQGTGA. The CDR3: CASSPSSGETQYF. CDR3 DNA sequence: TGTGCCAGCAGCCCCTCGTCGGGAGAGACCCAGTACTTC.

This chain uses TRBV28 with TRBJ2-3, with D possibly being TRBD1 (5 bases). The length of the CDR3 is 12 residues. Germline CDR1 MDHEN, CDR2 SYDVKM. The ends were cut back, 7 bases at V and 6 bases at J, with 11 bases in the middle. The CDR3: CASNSGFDTQYF. The CDR3 DNA reads TGTGCCAGCAATTCAGGGTTCGATACGCAGTATTTT. Using reference TRBV28 and TRBJ2-3 for the parts outside the CDR3, the full variable domain is DVKVTQSSRYLVKRTGEKVFLECVQDMDHENMFWYRQDPGLGLRLIYFSYDVKMKEKGDIPEGYSVSREKKERFSLILESASTNQTSMYLCASNSGFDTQYFGPGTRLTVL.

V gene TRBV11-2 combines with J gene TRBJ2-1; unclear D gene. V dropped 5 bases and J dropped 3 bases, with 8 bases sitting between them. The CDR3 contains 13 residues. Germline V gene lookup returns CDR1 SGHAT and CDR2 FQNNGV. CDR3 sequence: CASSIAGYNEQFF. The CDR3 region has the DNA TGTGCCAGCAGCATCGCTGGCTACAATGAGCAGTTCTTC.